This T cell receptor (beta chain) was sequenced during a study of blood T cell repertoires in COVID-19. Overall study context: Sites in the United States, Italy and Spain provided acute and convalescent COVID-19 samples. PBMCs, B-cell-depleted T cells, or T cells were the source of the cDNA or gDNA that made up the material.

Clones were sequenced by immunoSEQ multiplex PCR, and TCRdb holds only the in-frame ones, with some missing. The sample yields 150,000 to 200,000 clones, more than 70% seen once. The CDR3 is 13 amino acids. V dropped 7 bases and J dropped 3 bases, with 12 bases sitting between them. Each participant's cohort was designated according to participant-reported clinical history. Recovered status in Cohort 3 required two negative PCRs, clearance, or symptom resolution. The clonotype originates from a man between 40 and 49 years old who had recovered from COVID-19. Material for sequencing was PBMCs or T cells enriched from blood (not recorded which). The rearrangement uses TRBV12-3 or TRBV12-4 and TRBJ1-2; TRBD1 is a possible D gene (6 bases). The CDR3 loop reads CASTRDTYYGYTF. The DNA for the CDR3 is TGTGCCAGCACCAGGGACACCTACTATGGCTACACCTTC.